This T cell receptor beta chain was captured by sequencing in a study of T cells and Merkel cell carcinoma outcomes. Germline CDR1 KGHSH, CDR2 LQKENI. Trimming took 3 bases from V and 2 from J, leaving 13 bases between them. The CDR3 sequence is 15 residues long. Some clones are missing from TCRdb's copy, which holds only in-frame ones; the method was immunoSEQ multiplex PCR. The sample records fewer than 9,500 clones, 80% to 85% being singletons. The chain employs TRBV18 and TRBJ2-5; D remains ambiguous. The sequenced sample was tumor tissue from Merkel cell carcinoma. This receptor was taken from a human donor with Merkel cell carcinoma. CDR3 sequence: CASSPLNRLQETQYF. The CDR3 nucleotides read TGTGCCAGCTCACCGCTGAACAGACTTCAAGAGACCCAGTACTTC.